This T cell receptor (beta chain) was retrieved from a study of blood T cell repertoires in COVID-19 (TCRdb year 2020). With regard to the full study: Samples from collaborators originated in the United States, Italy and Spain and spanned both the acute and convalescent phases of COVID-19. A freely available public database, intended as a resource for researchers studying the immune response to SARS-CoV-2, is where the repertoires were released. Samples came from the ongoing ImmuneRACE study (first 160 participants) plus 1,254 subjects from 6 global collaborators. Deeply sampled blood TCRbeta repertoires from subjects exposed to, actively infected with, or recovered from COVID-19 were included in the dataset. Where HLA class I and class II types were available, the types were taken from metadata supplied by the sample provider, not from assay-based typing. Nearly every sample came with metadata listing a de-identified subject ID, COVID-19 status, age in years and sex. The prospective study material was composed of cDNA or gDNA derived from T cells, B-cell-depleted T cells, or PBMCs.

CDR1 and CDR2, looked up from the germline V gene, are MNHEY and SVGAGI. From its cysteine to its phenylalanine, the CDR3 spans 14 amino acids. Only the CDR3 portion is preserved as DNA: 42 bases, with reading frame beginning at the first base. Trimming takes 6 bases from V and 0 bases from J, and the germline ends sit 11 bases apart. The investigation overall reported the following: Clinical and demographic metadata were provided uncurated, with the amount varying by source and participant.

Each collaborating institution followed its own protocols to collect whole blood in K2EDTA tubes. Collaborator samples were shipped for TCRbeta analysis as frozen whole blood, isolated PBMCs, or DNA extracted from either sample type. TCRbeta CDR3 regions were amplified from genomic DNA using the immunoSEQ Assay, a bias-controlled multiplex PCR. In the authors' own workflow: The number of nucleated cells in each sample was estimated by amplification of reference gene primers within the assay. To quantify the absolute abundance of each unique TCRbeta CDR3 rearrangement, sequence reads were collapsed and filtered. For each sample, productive Simpson clonality was calculated as the square root of Simpson's diversity index over productive rearrangements. In its TCRdb copy, this immuneACCESS table keeps in-frame sequences only and misses some clones. Where compared with another copy, unresolved V genes explain less than half of these, and the others have no known cause. For V, J and clone size, that table is used; D and trimming come from the DNA. Recorded for this sample are about 170,000 clones; 83% of them occurred a single time. Roughly 1.9% of the sample is taken by the ten largest.

Concerning this clone: Which antigen it targets is not known. No base quality information exists; no much larger clone differs at one position.

The chain joins TRBV6-5 to TRBJ1-1; confidence is insufficient to name the D gene. This receptor was identified in a woman of 80 years or more with acute or convalescent COVID-19. What was sequenced was peripheral blood. The nucleotide sequence is given as TGTGCCAGCAGCCCATATCAGGTGAACACTGAAGCTTTCTTT. This is translated as CASSPYQVNTEAFF.